Listed below are T cell receptor beta chains from one sample, sequenced in a study of identical twins. Each CDR3 protein is one row after TCRdb ran MiXCR on the 5' RACE reads. This sample yields about 520,000 distinct CDR3 sequences, of which less than 25% are seen a single time; roughly 0.91% belongs to the top ten. The data were also submitted as part of a second study, on T cells expressing NK-cell markers.

Sequenced sample: CD4+ T cells sorted from blood. These receptors all come from a woman younger than 35 in good health. Both conserved end residues are part of each CDR3. The D gene is left open where the match is weak. The listing skips clone size in some rows; elsewhere it reads once, few, many or a size class.

V	D	J	size	CDR3	DNA
TRBV3-1	-	TRBJ1-2	few	CASSQAIGGNGYTF	TGTGCCAGCAGCCAAGCAATCGGGGGCAATGGCTACACCTTC
TRBV10-3	TRBD2	TRBJ2-3	-	CAIRSASGRDTQYF	TGTGCCATCAGGAGTGCTAGCGGGCGGGATACGCAGTATTTT
TRBV20-1	-	TRBJ2-3	many	CRALMGDTQYF	TGCAGAGCCCTCATGGGGGATACGCAGTATTTT
TRBV7-2	-	TRBJ1-1	-	CASRPPAGGGTEAFF	TGTGCCAGCAGACCCCCGGCCGGGGGAGGTACTGAAGCTTTCTTT
TRBV7-7	-	TRBJ2-3	few	CASSSHGGGAVDTQYF	TGTGCCAGCAGCTCCCACGGCGGCGGGGCTGTCGATACGCAGTATTTT
TRBV7-7	-	TRBJ2-6	few	CASSSGHSGSGANVLTF	TGTGCTAGCAGCTCCGGACATTCCGGCTCTGGGGCCAACGTCCTGACTTTC
TRBV12-3/TRBV12-4	-	TRBJ2-6	-	CASSYPQFGSGANVLTF	TGTGCCAGCAGTTACCCCCAGTTTGGCTCTGGGGCCAACGTCCTGACTTTC
TRBV9	-	TRBJ2-3	-	CASSVVGGALTDTQYF	TGTGCCAGCAGCGTAGTTGGGGGCGCACTCACAGATACGCAGTATTTT
TRBV20-1	-	TRBJ2-1	-	CSAAMSSYNEQFF	TGCAGTGCCGCCATGAGCTCCTACAATGAGCAGTTCTTC
TRBV2	-	TRBJ1-1	-	CARTLGYAEAFF	TGTGCCCGTACCCTTGGTTATGCTGAAGCTTTCTTT
TRBV9	-	TRBJ2-2	-	CASGGSKPGELFF	TGTGCCAGCGGGGGGAGTAAGCCCGGGGAGCTGTTTTTT
TRBV6-2/TRBV6-3	-	TRBJ2-3	-	CASPPQGSGAISTDTQYF	TGTGCCAGCCCCCCCCAAGGTAGCGGAGCGATTAGCACAGATACGCAGTATTTT
TRBV6-2/TRBV6-3	-	TRBJ2-7	-	CASTPGHINYEQYF	TGTGCCAGCACTCCGGGACACATCAACTACGAGCAGTACTTC
TRBV24-1	-	TRBJ1-1	-	CATSPIGTEAFF	TGTGCCACCAGCCCGATAGGCACTGAAGCTTTCTTT
TRBV20-1	-	TRBJ2-3	-	CSASGGGGVGDTQYF	TGCAGTGCTAGTGGGGGTGGCGGGGTCGGGGATACGCAGTATTTT
TRBV20-1	-	TRBJ1-2	many	CSASRGGDYTF	TGCAGTGCTAGCCGCGGTGGAGACTACACCTTC
TRBV12-3/TRBV12-4	-	TRBJ1-1	-	CASSFRLTTEAFF	TGTGCCAGCAGTTTCCGTCTGACTACTGAAGCTTTCTTT
TRBV7-2	-	TRBJ1-2	-	CASSSSQGNYGYTF	TGTGCCAGCAGCTCGTCACAGGGTAACTATGGCTACACCTTC
TRBV20-1	TRBD2	TRBJ2-3	few	CSARSWASGGTDTQYF	TGCAGTGCTAGATCTTGGGCTAGCGGAGGCACAGATACGCAGTATTTT
TRBV2	-	TRBJ2-1	-	CASSPRPGRSTGEQFF	TGTGCCAGCAGCCCGAGGCCGGGTCGGTCAACGGGTGAGCAGTTCTTC
TRBV12-3/TRBV12-4	TRBD2	TRBJ2-7	few	CASTASGRAYEQYF	TGTGCCAGCACCGCTAGCGGGAGGGCCTACGAGCAGTACTTC
TRBV12-3/TRBV12-4	TRBD1	TRBJ1-1	-	CASSLLQGAEAFF	TGTGCCAGCAGTCTTCTCCAGGGGGCTGAAGCTTTCTTT
TRBV29-1	TRBD1	TRBJ2-1	few	CSVHRGSGPYNEQFF	TGCAGCGTACACAGGGGTAGTGGGCCCTACAATGAGCAGTTCTTC
TRBV6-5	-	TRBJ2-3	few	CASSYRGGHTDTQYF	TGTGCCAGCAGTTACCGCGGGGGACACACAGATACGCAGTATTTT
TRBV20-1	-	TRBJ2-7	few	CSTGAGVPYEQYF	TGCAGTACGGGGGCGGGAGTCCCCTACGAGCAGTACTTC
TRBV29-1	-	TRBJ2-3	many	CSVTKGPIGDTQYF	TGCAGCGTCACGAAGGGCCCAATCGGGGATACGCAGTATTTT
TRBV5-1	-	TRBJ2-7	few	CASSLADGGGEQYF	TGCGCCAGCAGCTTGGCCGACGGGGGCGGGGAGCAGTACTTC
TRBV5-1	-	TRBJ2-2	few	CASSQDRTSGELFF	TGCGCCAGCAGCCAAGACAGAACGTCCGGGGAGCTGTTTTTT
TRBV6-2/TRBV6-3	-	TRBJ2-7	-	CASSYPWRTHYEQYF	TGTGCCAGCAGTTACCCCTGGCGAACCCACTACGAGCAGTACTTC
TRBV4-3	-	TRBJ2-7	-	CASSQEGALGIEQYF	TGCGCCAGCAGCCAAGAGGGAGCCCTTGGAATCGAGCAGTACTTC
TRBV6-5	-	TRBJ1-2	few	CASSYRDDYGYTF	TGTGCCAGCAGTTATAGGGACGACTATGGCTACACCTTC
TRBV29-1	TRBD2	TRBJ2-7	few	CSVKVTSGGSYEQYF	TGCAGCGTTAAGGTGACTAGCGGGGGGTCCTACGAGCAGTACTTC
TRBV5-1	TRBD2	TRBJ2-7	few	CASSFPAGPYEQYF	TGCGCCAGCAGCTTTCCAGCGGGGCCCTACGAGCAGTACTTC
TRBV3-1	-	TRBJ2-3	few	CASSTRQRRSTDTQYF	TGTGCCAGCAGCACTCGACAGAGGAGGAGCACAGATACGCAGTATTTT
TRBV7-2	TRBD2	TRBJ2-5	few	CASSIEGLALATQYF	TGTGCCAGCAGCATAGAGGGACTAGCTTTGGCGACCCAGTACTTC
TRBV5-1	-	TRBJ1-4	-	CASSLESGKNEKLFF	TGCGCCAGCAGCTTGGAGTCGGGTAAAAATGAAAAACTGTTTTTT
TRBV6-5	-	TRBJ2-7	-	CASSYSMYSHEQYF	TGTGCCAGCAGTTACTCGATGTATTCCCACGAGCAGTACTTC
TRBV29-1	-	TRBJ1-3	-	CSVEAGNTIYF	TGCAGCGTTGAGGCTGGAAACACCATATATTTT
TRBV6-6	-	TRBJ1-2	few	CASSFLGQRGYTF	TGTGCCAGCAGTTTCCTCGGACAGAGAGGCTACACCTTC
TRBV6-1	-	TRBJ2-1	few	CASTSLRSYNEQFF	TGTGCCAGCACCTCCTTACGGTCCTACAATGAGCAGTTCTTC
TRBV30	TRBD1	TRBJ2-1	few	CAWSRDSYNEQFF	TGTGCCTGGAGCAGGGACAGCTACAATGAGCAGTTCTTC
TRBV12-3/TRBV12-4	TRBD2	TRBJ2-3	few	CASSQIGTSRGTDTQYF	TGTGCCAGCAGCCAAATAGGGACTAGCAGGGGCACAGATACGCAGTATTTT
TRBV5-1	-	TRBJ2-1	few	CASSLTTMGGGSDEQFF	TGCGCCAGCAGCTTGACCACCATGGGGGGCGGAAGCGATGAGCAGTTCTTC
TRBV18	TRBD1	TRBJ2-1	-	CASSPTGSDEQFF	TGTGCCAGCTCACCGACAGGGTCCGATGAGCAGTTCTTC
TRBV5-1	-	TRBJ1-2	-	CASSLGSDGNYGYTF	TGCGCCAGCAGCTTGGGCTCGGACGGTAACTATGGCTACACCTTC
TRBV24-1	TRBD1	TRBJ2-1	few	CATSDSSRTGSSEQFF	TGTGCCACCAGTGATTCGAGTAGGACAGGGTCCAGTGAGCAGTTCTTC
TRBV20-1	-	TRBJ1-1	-	CSAVPFREAFF	TGCAGTGCTGTTCCCTTCAGGGAAGCTTTCTTT
TRBV12-3/TRBV12-4	-	TRBJ2-5	-	CASSLGRGGEETQYF	TGTGCCAGCAGTTTAGGAAGAGGCGGGGAGGAGACCCAGTACTTC
TRBV12-3/TRBV12-4	-	TRBJ2-1	many	CASSLQGLRNEQFF	TGTGCCAGCAGTTTACAGGGACTCAGGAATGAGCAGTTCTTC
TRBV15	-	TRBJ1-5	-	CATSRVTSNQPQHF	TGTGCCACCAGCAGGGTAACTAGCAATCAGCCCCAGCATTTT
TRBV12-3/TRBV12-4	TRBD1	TRBJ2-4	-	CASTQQGAAKNIQYF	TGTGCCAGCACTCAACAGGGGGCAGCCAAAAACATTCAGTACTTC
TRBV20-1	-	TRBJ2-2	-	CSAITGTPNTGELFF	TGCAGTGCTATTACCGGGACTCCTAACACCGGGGAGCTGTTTTTT
TRBV12-3/TRBV12-4	-	TRBJ2-5	few	CASSLVDRQETQYF	TGTGCCAGCAGTTTAGTGGATAGGCAAGAGACCCAGTACTTC
TRBV9	TRBD1	TRBJ1-2	few	CASSVVGQNYGYTF	TGTGCCAGCAGCGTAGTGGGACAGAACTATGGCTACACCTTC
TRBV11-2	-	TRBJ2-3	few	CASTLGSTQYF	TGTGCCAGCACTCTAGGTAGTACGCAGTATTTT
TRBV12-3/TRBV12-4	-	TRBJ1-4	many	CASSPQGIEKLFF	TGTGCCAGCAGTCCCCAGGGGATTGAAAAACTGTTTTTT
TRBV7-2	TRBD1	TRBJ2-5	few	CASSNPGQSFETQYF	TGTGCCAGCAGCAATCCGGGACAGAGCTTTGAGACCCAGTACTTC
TRBV4-3	-	TRBJ2-1	-	CASSRDYREAYNEQFF	TGCGCCAGCAGCCGAGACTACAGGGAGGCCTACAATGAGCAGTTCTTC
TRBV4-1	-	TRBJ2-6	-	CASSQEGYSGANVLTF	TGCGCCAGCAGCCAAGAAGGGTACTCTGGGGCCAACGTCCTGACTTTC
TRBV10-3	-	TRBJ2-3	-	CAISVQSTPDTQYF	TGTGCCATCAGTGTCCAGTCGACCCCAGATACGCAGTATTTT